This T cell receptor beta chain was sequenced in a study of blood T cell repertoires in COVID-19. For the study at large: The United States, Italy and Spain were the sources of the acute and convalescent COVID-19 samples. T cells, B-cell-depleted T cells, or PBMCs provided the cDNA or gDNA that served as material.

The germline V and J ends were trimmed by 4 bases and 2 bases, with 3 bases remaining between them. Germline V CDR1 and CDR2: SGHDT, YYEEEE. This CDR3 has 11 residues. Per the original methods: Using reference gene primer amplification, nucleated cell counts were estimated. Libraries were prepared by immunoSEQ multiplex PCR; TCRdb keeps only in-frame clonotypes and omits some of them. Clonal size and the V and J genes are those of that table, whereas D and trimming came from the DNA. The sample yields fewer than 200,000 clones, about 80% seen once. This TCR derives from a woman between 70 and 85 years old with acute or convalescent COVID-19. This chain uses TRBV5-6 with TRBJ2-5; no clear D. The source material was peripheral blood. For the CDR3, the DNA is TGTGCCAGCAGCCGGCAAGAGACCCAGTACTTC. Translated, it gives CASSRQETQYF. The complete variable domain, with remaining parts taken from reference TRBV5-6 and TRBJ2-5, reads DAGVTQSPTHLIKTRGQQVTLRCSPKSGHDTVSWYQQALGQGPQFIFQYYEEEERQRGNFPDRFSGHQFPNYSSELNVNALLLGDSALYLCASSRQETQYFGPGTRLLVL.